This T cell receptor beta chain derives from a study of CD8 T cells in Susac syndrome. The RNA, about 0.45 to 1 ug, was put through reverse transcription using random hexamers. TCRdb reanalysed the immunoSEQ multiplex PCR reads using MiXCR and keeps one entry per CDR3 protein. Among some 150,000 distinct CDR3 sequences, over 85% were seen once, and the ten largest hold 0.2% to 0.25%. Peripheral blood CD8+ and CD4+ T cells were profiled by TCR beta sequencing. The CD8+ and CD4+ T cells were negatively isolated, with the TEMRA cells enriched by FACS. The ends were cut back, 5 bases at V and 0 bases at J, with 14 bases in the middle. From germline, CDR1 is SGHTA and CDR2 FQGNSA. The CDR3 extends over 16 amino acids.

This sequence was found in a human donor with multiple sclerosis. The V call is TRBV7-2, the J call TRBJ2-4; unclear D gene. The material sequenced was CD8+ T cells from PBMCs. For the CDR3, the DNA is TGTGCCAGCAGCCCGACCAATAACGGAGCCAAAAACATTCAGTACTTC. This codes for CASSPTNNGAKNIQYF.